Each of the 9 T cell receptor beta chains below was sequenced from the same sample in a study of OX40 agonist ivuxolimab in advanced cancers. Data came from immunoSEQ multiplex PCR; TCRdb stores just in-frame clones and leaves some out. Of tens of thousands of clones listed, roughly 80% are singletons. The source material was CD4+ or CD8+ T cells sorted from blood, sampled in a trial of the OX40 agonist ivuxolimab. The receptors originated from an adult with an advanced solid tumor such as melanoma, head and neck, liver or kidney cancer.

This chain links TRBV12-5 with TRBJ2-7; 8 bases agree with TRBD1. J was trimmed by 8 bases and V by 5 bases; bases with no gene match: 11. Germline-derived CDR1 and CDR2 are LGHNT and FRNRAP. The CDR3 runs to 14 residues. In nucleotides, the CDR3 is TGTGCTAGTGGTCCCGGGGGTTCCAGGGGGCAGCAGTACTTC. This sequence encodes CASGPGGSRGQQYF. The variable domain in full, completed from reference TRBV12-5 and TRBJ2-7, reads DARVTQTPRHKVTEMGQEVTMRCQPILGHNTVFWYRQTMMQGLELLAYFRNRAPLDDSGMPKDRFSAEMPDATLATLKIQPSEPRDSAVYFCASGPGGSRGQQYFGPGTRLTVT.

V and J are TRBV11-2 and TRBJ1-6, with TRBD1 as a possible D gene (5 bases). The CDR3 length is 15 residues. CDR1 and CDR2 from the germline V gene are SGHAT and FQNNGV. The ends were cut back, 2 bases at V and 8 bases at J, with 13 bases in the middle. The CDR3 DNA reads TGTGCCAGCAGCTTACTAGGGGATAGTTATTCACCCCTCCACTTT. It specifies CASSLLGDSYSPLHF.

V and J are TRBV7-2 and TRBJ2-5; D gene ambiguous. CDR1 and CDR2 (germline): SGHTA, FQGNSA. V was pared by 1 base and J by 0 bases, with 12 bases between. The CDR3 is made up of 16 amino acids. The CDR3 coding sequence is TGTGCCAGCAGCTTAGACGGATTATGGGACCAAGAGACCCAGTACTTC. It specifies CASSLDGLWDQETQYF.

This chain joins TRBV18 and TRBJ2-7, with TRBD1 matching 7 bases. The CDR3 covers 15 residues. The trim removed 3 bases at V and 2 bases at J, leaving 7 bases unmatched. The germline CDR1 and CDR2 sequences are KGHSH and LQKENI. The CDR3 bases are TGTGCCAGCTCACCCTTGACAGGGACCGCCTACGAGCAGTACTTC. It translates to CASSPLTGTAYEQYF.

The chain is built from TRBV7-2 and TRBJ2-5; 8 nucleotides align to TRBD2. The germline CDR1 and CDR2 sequences are SGHTA and FQGNSA. With 5 bases clipped from V and 11 bases from J, the junction kept 16 bases outside the gene matches. There are 15 residues in the CDR3. The CDR3, as DNA: TGTGCCAGCAGCCGGGGGGGCGCGGGAGTACGGGAGCAGTACTTC. The encoded protein is CASSRGGAGVREQYF. Supplemented by reference TRBV7-2 and TRBJ2-5, the full variable domain reads GAGVSQSPSNKVTEKGKDVELRCDPISGHTALYWYRQSLGQGLEFLIYFQGNSAPDKSGLPSDRFSAERTGGSVSTLTIQRTQQEDSAVYLCASSRGGAGVREQYFGPGTRLLVL.

This chain links TRBV27 with TRBJ2-7; D uncertain. CDR1 and CDR2 (germline): MNHEY, SMNVEV (reference sequence). The CDR3 length is 13 residues. V gave up 1 base and J gave up 4 bases, with 8 bases separating them. The CDR3: CASSLLVPYEQYF. The CDR3 nucleotides read TGTGCCAGCAGTTTATTGGTCCCGTACGAGCAGTACTTC.

This chain uses TRBV6-5 with TRBJ2-1; no clear D gene. The length of the CDR3 is 14 residues. Germline V lookup: CDR1 MNHEY, CDR2 SVGAGI. The ends were cut back, 0 bases at V and 4 bases at J, with 7 bases in the middle. The CDR3 nucleotides are TGTGCCAGCAGTTACTCGAATACTTACAATGAGCAGTTCTTC. Its protein is CASSYSNTYNEQFF.

This clone was observed at least ten times. The chain links TRBV4-2 to TRBJ2-1; D not resolved. The V gene's germline CDR1 is LGHNA and CDR2 YNFKEQ. The CDR3 has 15 amino acids. V lost 0 bases and J 4 bases, leaving 10 bases between the germline ends. CDR3 amino acids: CASSQDKSEYNEQFF. CDR3 nucleotides: TGTGCCAGCAGCCAAGATAAATCAGAGTACAATGAGCAGTTCTTC.

The chain employs TRBV6-1 and TRBJ1-5, with a possible D match to TRBD1 (5 bases). The germline CDR1 and CDR2 sequences are MNHNS and SASEGT. Trimming removed 1 base at V and 11 bases at J, with 12 bases between. This CDR3 spans 13 amino acids. The CDR3 spells CASSEERWGSQHF. The CDR3 bases are TGTGCCAGCAGTGAAGAGAGGTGGGGGTCCCAGCATTTT.